These 22 T cell receptor beta chains were sequenced from one sample in a study of shared clonotypes between healthy human individuals (dated by TCRdb to 2018 to 2020). The method behind the library was the immunoSEQ multiplex PCR assay. What TCRdb holds here is the immuneACCESS table cut down to in-frame rearrangements. Part of the clones is not present; checked against another copy, under half of the missing clones reflect an unresolved V gene, and the others are unexplained. The sample data list hundreds of thousands of clones, and almost 97% of these were observed just once. The top ten clonotypes cover roughly 0.06% of the sample. The specimen sequenced was naive CD4+ T cells sorted from blood. The sample's cell subset or site label is to be understood as: CD45RA+ positively selected. The receptors derive from a woman in her 30s in good health.

V and J are TRBV7-6 and TRBJ2-3; D unresolved. V gave up 4 bases and J gave up 6 bases, with 11 bases separating them. Germline CDR1 is SGHVS and CDR2 is FNYEAQ. This CDR3 contains 13 residues. This CDR3 is CASSSLGSDTQYF. CDR3 sequence (DNA): TGTGCCAGCAGCTCCCTAGGTTCGGATACGCAGTATTTT.

This rearrangement joins TRBV5-4 to TRBJ2-3; 11 positions agree with TRBD2. J gave up 0 bases and V 3 bases, and 12 bases lay outside the gene matches. CDR3 size: 19 residues. Germline V gene lookup returns CDR1 SGHNT and CDR2 YYREEE (reference sequence). The CDR3 sequence: CASSSLWLAGGTSTDTQYF. The DNA of the CDR3 is TGTGCCAGCAGCTCCCTGTGGCTAGCGGGAGGCACTAGCACAGATACGCAGTATTTT.

The chain recombines TRBV5-4 with TRBJ2-1; D ambiguous. Germline lookup yields CDR1 SGHNT and CDR2 YYREEE (reference sequence). CDR3 length: 12 residues. V was cut by 1 base and J by 9 bases, with 8 bases left in between. This CDR3 is CASSLIAGEQFF. In DNA, the CDR3 is TGTGCCAGCAGCTTGATCGCTGGTGAGCAGTTCTTC.

This clone has a single count. CDR3 DNA: TGTGCCAGCACTGGCAGGAGCACAGATACGCAGTATTTT. This translates into CASTGRSTDTQYF. The chain couples TRBV13 to TRBJ2-3; no clear D gene. The germline CDR1 and CDR2 sequences are PRHDT and FYEKMQ (reference sequence). Between the trimmed V and J ends, which lost 7 bases and 0 bases, there was a span of 8 bases. This CDR3 is built from 13 residues.

This chain joins TRBV5-1 and TRBJ2-7; 14 nucleotides align to TRBD2. Trimming took 1 base from V and 5 from J; bases not matched to a gene: 8. Germline CDR1 and CDR2: SGHRS and YFSETQ. This CDR3 region has 17 residues. CDR3 DNA: TGCGCCAGCAGCTTGACATTGACTAGCGGGAGGGCCCACGAGCAGTACTTC. The encoded protein is CASSLTLTSGRAHEQYF.

This chain uses TRBV5-1 with TRBJ2-7; D is possibly TRBD1 (6 bases). There are 13 residues in the CDR3. The germline V and J ends were trimmed by 5 bases and 6 bases, with 15 bases remaining between them. The germline gives CDR1 SGHRS, CDR2 YFSETQ. The CDR3 loop is CASSYIDRREQYF. The CDR3 DNA sequence: TGCGCCAGCAGTTATATAGACAGGCGCGAGCAGTACTTC. The variable domain in full, completed from reference TRBV5-1 and TRBJ2-7, reads KAGVTQTPRYLIKTRGQQVTLSCSPISGHRSVSWYQQTPGQGLQFLFEYFSETQRNKGNFPGRFSGRQFSNSRSEMNVSTLELGDSALYLCASSYIDRREQYFGPGTRLTVT.

J is TRBJ2-7 and V is TRBV9, with 9 bases fitting TRBD1. V trimming: 4 bases; J trimming: 5 bases; junction bases outside the gene matches: 13. The CDR3 covers 16 residues. The germline V gene has CDR1 SGDLS and CDR2 YYNGEE. The CDR3 DNA sequence: TGTGCCAGCAGCCCCATCGGATGGGACAGGGCGAACGAGCAGTACTTC. This gives the protein CASSPIGWDRANEQYF.

The V call is TRBV5-5, the J call TRBJ2-7, with a tentative D call TRBD2 (5 bases). Germline CDR1 is SGHKS and CDR2 is YYEKEE (reference sequence). This CDR3 is 14 amino acids long. With 4 bases removed from V and 4 bases from J, the gap between germline ends came to 15 bases. CDR3 DNA: TGTGCCAGCAGCCCCTTTAGCGAGAGGTACGAGCAGTACTTC. This translates into CASSPFSERYEQYF.

This rearrangement joins TRBV19 to TRBJ1-2; a weak D match, TRBD1 (5 bases). V was pared by 6 bases and J by 6 bases, with 20 bases between. In germline, CDR1 is LNHDA, CDR2 SQIVND (reference sequence). The CDR3 runs to 15 residues. The CDR3 region is CASSPIHSQGDGYTF. In DNA form, the CDR3 reads TGTGCCAGTAGCCCTATACACTCTCAGGGTGATGGCTACACCTTC.

J is TRBJ2-1 and V is TRBV7-8, with TRBD2 identical over 10 bases. The V segment lost 1 base and the J segment 7 bases; nucleotides outside the gene matches: 10. Germline CDR1 and CDR2: SGHVS and FQNEAQ. The CDR3 extends over 17 amino acids. For the CDR3, the DNA is TGTGCCAGCAGCTTAGACCTTCTACTAGCGGGATTAAATGAGCAGTTCTTC. Translation: CASSLDLLLAGLNEQFF.

The V and J genes are TRBV28 and TRBJ1-5, with D uncertain. The V and J ends lost 10 bases and 0 bases respectively, with 25 bases between them. CDR1 and CDR2 (germline): MDHEN, SYDVKM. The CDR3 consists of 18 residues. In nucleotides, the CDR3 is TGTGCCACCGTGACTGCAGCCATTCTTATATATAGCAATCAGCCCCAGCATTTT. Its protein product is CATVTAAILIYSNQPQHF.

This chain joins TRBV7-9 and TRBJ2-7; D remains unclear. Germline assignment: CDR1 SEHNR and CDR2 FQNEAQ (reference sequence). This CDR3 contains 13 residues. Trimming pared 4 bases from V and 2 bases from J, leaving 9 bases between. The CDR3 is CASSSGVAYEQYF. Here the CDR3 DNA reads TGTGCCAGCAGCTCTGGGGTGGCCTACGAGCAGTACTTC.

The rearrangement joins TRBV28 to TRBJ1-2; no clear D gene. The CDR3 has 14 residues. V was clipped by 4 bases and J by 4 bases, with 13 bases between them. Germline lookup yields CDR1 MDHEN and CDR2 SYDVKM. CDR3 residues: CASSSMDGIYGYTF. The CDR3 DNA reads TGTGCCAGCAGTTCGATGGATGGGATCTATGGCTACACCTTC.

The V call is TRBV27, the J call TRBJ2-5; D is perhaps TRBD2 (7 bases). Germline V gene lookup returns CDR1 MNHEY and CDR2 SMNVEV (reference sequence). The CDR3 consists of 14 residues. Trimming cost V 5 bases and J 9 bases, with 19 bases left between them. CDR3 sequence: CASSPYLGRGAQYF. CDR3 nucleotide sequence: TGTGCCAGCAGTCCATACCTGGGGAGGGGGGCCCAGTACTTC.

This chain uses TRBV6-6 with TRBJ2-7; D is ambiguous. Germline V gives CDR1 MNHNY, CDR2 SVGAGI (reference sequence). The CDR3 runs 12 residues. Trimming cost V 6 bases and J 3 bases, with 9 bases left between them. The CDR3 loop reads CASSASGYEQYF. In DNA, the CDR3 is TGTGCCAGCAGCGCGAGTGGCTACGAGCAGTACTTC.

The chain couples TRBV7-8 to TRBJ1-3, with 7 positions matching TRBD1. The germline V gene encodes CDR1 SGHVS and CDR2 FQNEAQ. The CDR3 runs 17 residues. With 5 bases clipped from V and 0 bases from J, the junction kept 10 bases outside the gene matches. The CDR3: CASSRRDRGFSGNTIYF. CDR3 bases: TGTGCCAGCAGCAGACGGGACAGAGGATTCTCTGGAAACACCATATATTTT. Based on the CDR3 plus reference TRBV7-8 and TRBJ1-3, the full variable domain is GAGVSQSPRYKVAKRGQDVALRCDPISGHVSLFWYQQALGQGPEFLTYFQNEAQLDKSGLPSDRFFAERPEGSVSTLKIQRTQQEDSAVYLCASSRRDRGFSGNTIYFGEGSWLTVV.

This chain connects TRBV28 to TRBJ1-2, with D maybe TRBD1 (5 bases). CDR3 length: 14 amino acids. Trimming removed 5 bases at V and 8 bases at J, with 18 bases between. Germline assignment: CDR1 MDHEN and CDR2 SYDVKM. The CDR3 nucleotides read TGTGCCAGCAGTACCCCGGGACCCCCAGTGGGCTACACCTTC. Amino acids: CASSTPGPPVGYTF.

With regard to this clone: An end of the junction differs from the germline gene, which may be a read error. This sequence joins TRBV5-6 and TRBJ2-3, with 12 bases fitting TRBD1. The CDR3 totals 17 residues. Germline loops: CDR1 SGHDT, CDR2 YYEEEE. Here the CDR3 DNA reads TGTGCCAGCAGCTTATTGGGTGGGACAGGGGGCACGGATACGCAGTATTTT. As protein: CASSLLGGTGGTDTQYF.

The CDR3 spells CASSFTGVAEQYF. The CDR3 nucleotides read TGTGCCAGCAGCTTCACAGGGGTGGCCGAGCAGTACTTC. V and J are TRBV5-6 and TRBJ2-7; 7 bases line up with TRBD1. The V segment lost 2 bases and the J segment 6 bases; nucleotides outside the gene matches: 5. This CDR3 contains 13 residues. The germline CDR1 and CDR2 sequences are SGHDT and YYEEEE.

The chain employs TRBV7-9 and TRBJ2-5; 11 bases fit TRBD2. The CDR3 covers 14 residues. Per germline, CDR1 SEHNR and CDR2 FQNEAQ (reference sequence). J lost 4 bases, V lost 5 bases, and 3 bases had no gene match. For the CDR3, the DNA is TGTGCCAGCAGCCTTGGACTAGCGGGAGAGACCCAGTACTTC. Translation: CASSLGLAGETQYF.

This chain uses TRBV7-9 with TRBJ2-7; D is possibly TRBD2 (5 bases). Deletions cut 4 bases from V and 4 bases from J, with 11 bases between. Germline loops: CDR1 SEHNR, CDR2 FQNEAQ (reference sequence). The CDR3 runs to 13 residues. In DNA form, the CDR3 reads TGTGCCAGCAGCTACCGGGATCTTTACGAGCAGTACTTC. It encodes CASSYRDLYEQYF.

The chain is built from TRBV29-1 and TRBJ1-1; D gene ambiguous. The CDR3 extends over 12 amino acids. Per the germline V gene, CDR1 is SQVTM and CDR2 is ANQGSEA. The V gene lost 1 base and the J gene lost 8 bases, with 11 bases spanning the gap. In nucleotides, the CDR3 is TGCAGCGTTGAAGCAGTGACGGACGAAGCTTTCTTT. Its protein is CSVEAVTDEAFF.